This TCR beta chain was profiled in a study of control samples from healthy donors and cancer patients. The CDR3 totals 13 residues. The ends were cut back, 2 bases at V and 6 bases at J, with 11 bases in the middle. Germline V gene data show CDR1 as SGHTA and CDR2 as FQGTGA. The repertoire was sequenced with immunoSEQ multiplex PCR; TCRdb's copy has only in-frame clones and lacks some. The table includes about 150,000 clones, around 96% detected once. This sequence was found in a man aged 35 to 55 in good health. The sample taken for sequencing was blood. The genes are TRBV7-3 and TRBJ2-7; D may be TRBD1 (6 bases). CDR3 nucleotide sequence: TGTGCCAGCAGCTTATCGTACAGGGCCGAGCAGTACTTC. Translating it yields CASSLSYRAEQYF.